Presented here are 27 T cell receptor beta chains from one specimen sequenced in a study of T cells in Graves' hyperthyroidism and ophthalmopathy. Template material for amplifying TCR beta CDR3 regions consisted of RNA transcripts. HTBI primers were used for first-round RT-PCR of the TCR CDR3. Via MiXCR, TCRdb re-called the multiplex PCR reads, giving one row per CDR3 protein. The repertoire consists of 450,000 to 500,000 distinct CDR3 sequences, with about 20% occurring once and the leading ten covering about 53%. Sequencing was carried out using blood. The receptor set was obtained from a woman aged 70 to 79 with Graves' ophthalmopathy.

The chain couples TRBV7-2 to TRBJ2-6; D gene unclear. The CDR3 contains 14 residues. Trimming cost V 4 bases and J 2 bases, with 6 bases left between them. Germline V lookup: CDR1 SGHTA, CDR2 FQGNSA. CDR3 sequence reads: CASSSRTGANVLTF. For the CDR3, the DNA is TGTGCCAGCAGCTCGAGAACTGGGGCCAACGTCCTGACTTTC.

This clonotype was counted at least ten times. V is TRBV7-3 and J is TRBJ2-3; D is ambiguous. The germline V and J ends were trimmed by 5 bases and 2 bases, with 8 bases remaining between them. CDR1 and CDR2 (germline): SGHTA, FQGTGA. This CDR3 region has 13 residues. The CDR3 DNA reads TGTGCCAGCAGCCATGACCCCACAGATACGCAGTATTTT. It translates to CASSHDPTDTQYF.

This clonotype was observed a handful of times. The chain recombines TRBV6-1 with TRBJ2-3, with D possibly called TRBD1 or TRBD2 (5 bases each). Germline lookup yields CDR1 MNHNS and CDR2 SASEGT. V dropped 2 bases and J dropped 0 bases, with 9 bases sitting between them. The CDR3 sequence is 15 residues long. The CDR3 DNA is TGTGCCAGCAGTGAATTGGGGGATAGCACAGATACGCAGTATTTT. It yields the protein CASSELGDSTDTQYF.

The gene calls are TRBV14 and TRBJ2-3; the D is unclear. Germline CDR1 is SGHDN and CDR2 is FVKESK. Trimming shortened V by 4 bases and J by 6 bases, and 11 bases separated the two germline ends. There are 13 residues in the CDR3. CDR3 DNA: TGTGCCAGCAGCCGCGAGAGTTTCGATACGCAGTATTTT. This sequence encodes CASSRESFDTQYF.

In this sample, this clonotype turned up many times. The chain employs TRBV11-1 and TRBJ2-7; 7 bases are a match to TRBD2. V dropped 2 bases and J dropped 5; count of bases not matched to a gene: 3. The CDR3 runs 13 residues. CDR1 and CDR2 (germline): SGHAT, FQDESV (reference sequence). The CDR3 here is CASSLFGGNEQYF. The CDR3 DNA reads TGTGCCAGCAGCTTATTCGGGGGGAACGAGCAGTACTTC.

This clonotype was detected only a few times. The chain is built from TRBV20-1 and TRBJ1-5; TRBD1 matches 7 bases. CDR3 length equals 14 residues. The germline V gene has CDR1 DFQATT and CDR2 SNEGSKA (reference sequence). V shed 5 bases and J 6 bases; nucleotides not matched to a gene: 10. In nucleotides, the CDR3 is TGCAGTGCTGGCTTGGCAGGGGGTAGTCAGCCCCAGCATTTT. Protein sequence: CSAGLAGGSQPQHF.

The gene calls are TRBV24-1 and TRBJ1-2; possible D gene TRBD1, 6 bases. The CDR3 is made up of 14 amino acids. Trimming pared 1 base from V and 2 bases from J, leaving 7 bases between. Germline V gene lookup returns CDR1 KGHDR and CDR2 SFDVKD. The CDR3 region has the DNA TGTGCCACCAGTGATTTTGGACAGAACTATGGCTACACCTTC. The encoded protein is CATSDFGQNYGYTF.

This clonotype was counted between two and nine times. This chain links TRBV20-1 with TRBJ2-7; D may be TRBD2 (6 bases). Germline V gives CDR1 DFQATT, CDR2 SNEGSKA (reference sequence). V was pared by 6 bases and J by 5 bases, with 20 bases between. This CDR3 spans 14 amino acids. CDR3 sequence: CSAPTGTFPDEQYF. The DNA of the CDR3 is TGCAGTGCACCAACCGGGACTTTCCCGGACGAGCAGTACTTC.

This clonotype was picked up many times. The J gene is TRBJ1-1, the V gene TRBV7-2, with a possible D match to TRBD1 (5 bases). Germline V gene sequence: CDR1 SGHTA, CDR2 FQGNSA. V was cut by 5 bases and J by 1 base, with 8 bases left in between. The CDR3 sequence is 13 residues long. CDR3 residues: CASSMGRNTEAFF. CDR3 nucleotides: TGTGCCAGCAGCATGGGACGGAACACTGAAGCTTTCTTT. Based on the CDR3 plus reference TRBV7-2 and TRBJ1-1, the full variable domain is GAGVSQSPSNKVTEKGKDVELRCDPISGHTALYWYRQSLGQGLEFLIYFQGNSAPDKSGLPSDRFSAERTGGSVSTLTIQRTQQEDSAVYLCASSMGRNTEAFFGQGTRLTVV.

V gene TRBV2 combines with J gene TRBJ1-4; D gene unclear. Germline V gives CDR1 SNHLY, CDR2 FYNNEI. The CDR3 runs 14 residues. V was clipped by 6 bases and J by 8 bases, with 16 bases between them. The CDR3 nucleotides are TGTGCCAGCAGCTTATATGGAGGAGGGGAAAAACTGTTTTTT. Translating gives CASSLYGGGEKLFF.

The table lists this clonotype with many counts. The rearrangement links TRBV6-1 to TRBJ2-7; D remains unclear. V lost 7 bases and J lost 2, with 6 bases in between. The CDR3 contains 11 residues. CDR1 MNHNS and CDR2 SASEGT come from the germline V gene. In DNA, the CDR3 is TGTGCCAGCAAAACAGCCTACGAGCAGTACTTC. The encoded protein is CASKTAYEQYF.

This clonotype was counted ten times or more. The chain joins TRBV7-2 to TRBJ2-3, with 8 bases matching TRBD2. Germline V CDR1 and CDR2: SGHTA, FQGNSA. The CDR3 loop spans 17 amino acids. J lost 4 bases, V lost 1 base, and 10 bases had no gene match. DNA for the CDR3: TGTGCCAGCAGCTTAGTATCTTCCGGGAGGGGGGCAGATACGCAGTATTTT. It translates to CASSLVSSGRGADTQYF.

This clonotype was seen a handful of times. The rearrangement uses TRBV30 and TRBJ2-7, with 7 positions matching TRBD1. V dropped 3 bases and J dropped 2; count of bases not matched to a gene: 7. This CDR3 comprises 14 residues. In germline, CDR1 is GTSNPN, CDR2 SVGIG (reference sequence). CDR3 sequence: CAWRGRGRPYEQYF. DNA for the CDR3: TGTGCCTGGAGGGGAAGGGGGCGCCCCTACGAGCAGTACTTC.

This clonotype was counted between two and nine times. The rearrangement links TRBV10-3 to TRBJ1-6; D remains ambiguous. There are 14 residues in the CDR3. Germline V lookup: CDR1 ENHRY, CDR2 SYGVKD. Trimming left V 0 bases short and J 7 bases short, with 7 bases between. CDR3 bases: TGTGCCATCAGTGAGTCGTTGGGGAATTCACCCCTCCACTTT. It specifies CAISESLGNSPLHF.

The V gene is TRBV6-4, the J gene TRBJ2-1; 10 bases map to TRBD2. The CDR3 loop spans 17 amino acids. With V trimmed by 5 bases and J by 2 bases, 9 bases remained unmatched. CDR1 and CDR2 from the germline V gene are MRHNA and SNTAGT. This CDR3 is CASSSPAGGPTYNEQFF. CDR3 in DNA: TGTGCCAGCAGTTCACCAGCGGGAGGGCCTACCTACAATGAGCAGTTCTTC.

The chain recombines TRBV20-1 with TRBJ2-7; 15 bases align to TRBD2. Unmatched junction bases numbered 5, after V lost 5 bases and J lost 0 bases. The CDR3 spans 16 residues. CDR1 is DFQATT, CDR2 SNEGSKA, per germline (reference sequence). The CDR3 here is CSAAGLAGGVSYEQYF. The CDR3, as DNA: TGCAGTGCTGCCGGACTAGCGGGGGGGGTCTCCTACGAGCAGTACTTC.

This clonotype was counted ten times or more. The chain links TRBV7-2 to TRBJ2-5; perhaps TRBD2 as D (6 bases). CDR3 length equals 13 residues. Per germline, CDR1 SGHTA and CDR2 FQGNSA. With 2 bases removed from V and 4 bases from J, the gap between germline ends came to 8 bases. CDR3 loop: CASSLWGGETQYF. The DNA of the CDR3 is TGTGCCAGCAGCTTATGGGGAGGAGAGACCCAGTACTTC.

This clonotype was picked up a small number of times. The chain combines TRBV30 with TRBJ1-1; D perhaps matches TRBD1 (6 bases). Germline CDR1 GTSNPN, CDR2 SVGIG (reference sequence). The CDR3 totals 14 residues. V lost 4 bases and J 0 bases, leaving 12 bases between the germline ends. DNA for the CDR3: TGTGCCTGGAATCTGGGGGCGATGAACACTGAAGCTTTCTTT. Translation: CAWNLGAMNTEAFF.

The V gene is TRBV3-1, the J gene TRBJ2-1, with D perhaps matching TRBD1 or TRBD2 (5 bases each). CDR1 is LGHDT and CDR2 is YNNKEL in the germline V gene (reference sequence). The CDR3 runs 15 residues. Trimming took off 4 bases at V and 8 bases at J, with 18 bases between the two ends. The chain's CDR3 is CASSRPATRGDEQFF. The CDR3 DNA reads TGTGCCAGCAGCCGCCCAGCTACGCGAGGGGATGAGCAGTTCTTC.

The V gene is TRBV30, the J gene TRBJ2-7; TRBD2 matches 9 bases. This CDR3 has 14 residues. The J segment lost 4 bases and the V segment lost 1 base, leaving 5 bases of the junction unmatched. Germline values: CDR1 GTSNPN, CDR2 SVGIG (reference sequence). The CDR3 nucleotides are TGTGCCTGGAGTGGGCCTAGCGGGGAGTACGAGCAGTACTTC. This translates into CAWSGPSGEYEQYF.

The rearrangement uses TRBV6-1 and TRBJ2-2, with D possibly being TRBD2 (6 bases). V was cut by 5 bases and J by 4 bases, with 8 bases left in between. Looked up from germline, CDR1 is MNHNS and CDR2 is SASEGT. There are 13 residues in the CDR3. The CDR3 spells CASSLAFTGELFF. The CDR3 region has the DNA TGTGCCAGCAGTCTAGCGTTCACCGGGGAGCTGTTTTTT.

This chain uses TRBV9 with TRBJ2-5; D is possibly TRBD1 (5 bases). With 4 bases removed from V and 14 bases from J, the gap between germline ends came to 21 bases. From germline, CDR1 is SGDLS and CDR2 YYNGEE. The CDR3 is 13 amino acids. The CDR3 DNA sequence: TGTGCCAGCAGCCCCCGAGGAAGGGGAAAATCATACTTC. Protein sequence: CASSPRGRGKSYF.

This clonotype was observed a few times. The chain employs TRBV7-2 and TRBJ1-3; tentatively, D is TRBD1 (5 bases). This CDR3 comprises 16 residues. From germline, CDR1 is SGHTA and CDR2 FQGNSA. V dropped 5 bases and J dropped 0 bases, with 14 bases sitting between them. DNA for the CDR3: TGTGCCAGCAGCAGACCGGGACTTCTCTCTGGAAACACCATATATTTT. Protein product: CASSRPGLLSGNTIYF.

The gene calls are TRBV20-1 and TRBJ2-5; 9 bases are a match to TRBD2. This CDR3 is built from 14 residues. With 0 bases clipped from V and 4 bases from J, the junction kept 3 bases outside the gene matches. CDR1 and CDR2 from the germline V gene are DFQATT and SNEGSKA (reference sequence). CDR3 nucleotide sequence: TGCAGTGCTAGAGATATAGCGGGAGTAGAGACCCAGTACTTC. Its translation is CSARDIAGVETQYF.

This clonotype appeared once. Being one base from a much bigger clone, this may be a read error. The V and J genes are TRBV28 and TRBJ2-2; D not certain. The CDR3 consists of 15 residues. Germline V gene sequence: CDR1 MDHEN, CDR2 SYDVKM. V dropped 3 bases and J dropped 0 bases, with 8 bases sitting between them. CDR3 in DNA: TGTGCCAGCAGTTTGAGACCCGCGAACACCGGGGAGCTGTTTTTT. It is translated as CASSLRPANTGELFF.

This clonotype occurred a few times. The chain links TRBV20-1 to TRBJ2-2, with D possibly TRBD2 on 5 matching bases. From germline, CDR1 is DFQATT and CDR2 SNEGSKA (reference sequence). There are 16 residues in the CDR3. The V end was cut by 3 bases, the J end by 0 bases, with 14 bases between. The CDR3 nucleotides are TGCAGTGCTAGGTTACTGGCTAGCCCGAACACCGGGGAGCTGTTTTTT. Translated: CSARLLASPNTGELFF.

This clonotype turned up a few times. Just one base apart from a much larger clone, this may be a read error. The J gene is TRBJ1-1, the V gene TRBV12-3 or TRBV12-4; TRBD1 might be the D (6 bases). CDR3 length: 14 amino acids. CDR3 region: CASCIPGANTGAFF. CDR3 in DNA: TGTGCCAGCTGCATCCCAGGGGCGAACACTGGAGCTTTCTTT.